This is a list of T cell receptor beta chains from one sample in a study of cytomegalovirus exposure and HLA in healthy donors. Method: immunoSEQ multiplex PCR; TCRdb's copy keeps in-frame clones and lacks some. This sample has over 100,000 clones; approximately 82% occur once, and the top ten carry just over 2.5%. Sequencing was done on a sample of PBMCs. These receptors originate from a man aged 35-49 years in good health and CMV-seronegative. The CDR3 runs from the conserved cysteine through the conserved F or W. Each record gives: D gene, clone size, J gene, V gene, CDR3 DNA, CDR3 protein. D genes are given only for firm matches. Not all rows give a size; the values are once, few, many and, for expanded clones, a class.

>TRBD2|NA|TRBJ2-7|TRBV13
TGTGCCAGCAGCTCAACCCCCGGACTAGCTTTCTCCTACGAGCAGTACTTC
CASSSTPGLAFSYEQYF
>NA|NA|TRBJ2-1|TRBV7-6
TGTGCCAGCAGCTACTCCGGGGGTGAGCAGTTCTTC
CASSYSGGEQFF
>NA|NA|TRBJ1-2|TRBV5-6
TGTGCCAGCAGCACTACAGGGTCGCATGGCTACACCTTC
CASSTTGSHGYTF
>NA|NA|TRBJ2-7|TRBV11-2
TGTGCCAGCAGCTTCAGACAGGACTACGAGCAGTACTTC
CASSFRQDYEQYF
>NA|NA|TRBJ1-1|TRBV5-1
TGCGCCAGCAGCTTGCCAGGGAGGGCGACTGAAGCTTTCTTT
CASSLPGRATEAFF
>NA|NA|TRBJ1-2|TRBV7-3
TGTGCCAGCAGCTTAGGGCAGGGGAAAGGCTACACCTTC
CASSLGQGKGYTF
>NA|NA|TRBJ2-7|TRBV6-6
TGTGCCAGCAGTTACCTTGCCCTGGCCCACGAGCAGTACTTC
CASSYLALAHEQYF
>NA|NA|TRBJ1-5|TRBV5-4
TGTGCCAGCAGACCCGACATAGATAGCAATCAGCCCCAGCATTTT
CASRPDIDSNQPQHF
>NA|NA|TRBJ2-5|TRBV7-2
TGTGCCAGCAGCTTAGGGCTAGCTGTGGAGACCCAGTACTTC
CASSLGLAVETQYF
>TRBD2|NA|TRBJ2-7|TRBV5-4
TGTGCCAGCAGCTTCACTAGCGGGGGGGCCGAGCAGTACTTC
CASSFTSGGAEQYF
>TRBD1|NA|TRBJ2-7|TRBV7-9
TGTTCCAGCAGCTCCGTGACAGGGCAGCAGTACTTC
CSSSSVTGQQYF
>TRBD1|NA|TRBJ2-7|TRBV7-2
TGTGCCAGCAGCTTTGTACAGGGGGCCTTCTACGAGCAGTACTTC
CASSFVQGAFYEQYF
>NA|once|TRBJ2-3|TRBV19
TGTGCCAGTAGTTGGGGAGGCGGTGGCAGGGCCACAGATACGCAGTATTTT
CASSWGGGGRATDTQYF
>NA|NA|TRBJ1-2|TRBV28
TGTGCCAGCAAAACCGGACAAGGATATGGCTACACCTTC
CASKTGQGYGYTF
>NA|NA|TRBJ2-7|TRBV11-1
TGTGCCAGCAGCTCGGACATAGGGCCCAACGAGCAGTACTTC
CASSSDIGPNEQYF
>NA|NA|TRBJ2-5|TRBV7-3
TGTGCCAGCAGCCCCGGAGCGCGGGGAACCCAAGAGACCCAGTACTTC
CASSPGARGTQETQYF
>NA|NA|TRBJ1-4|TRBV29-1
TGCAGCGTTGATAATTACGACAGGCGAAATGAAAAACTGTTTTTT
CSVDNYDRRNEKLFF
>TRBD2|NA|TRBJ2-7|TRBV4-3
TGCGCCAGCAGCCGGGTGGGGGGGACCTCCTACGAGCAGTACTTC
CASSRVGGTSYEQYF
>NA|NA|TRBJ1-3|TRBV15
TGTGCCACCAGCAGAGATAAGGGAGATGGAAACACCATATATTTT
CATSRDKGDGNTIYF
>NA|NA|TRBJ2-4|TRBV4-3
TGCGCCAGCAGCCAAGATTACGGAACAGGGATTACCAAAAACATTCAGTACTTC
CASSQDYGTGITKNIQYF
>TRBD1|NA|TRBJ2-3|TRBV7-6
TGTGCCAGCAGCCTGACAGGGGGATCTGATACGCAGTATTTT
CASSLTGGSDTQYF
>TRBD1|NA|TRBJ1-2|TRBV29-1
TGCAGCGTTGCTGCAGGGGGCGGCTATGGCTACACCTTC
CSVAAGGGYGYTF
>NA|NA|TRBJ2-2|TRBV5-1
TGCGCCAGCAGCCCGCGCGCTGGTACTTCGAACACCGGGGAGCTGTTTTTT
CASSPRAGTSNTGELFF
>TRBD1|NA|TRBJ1-2|TRBV5-3
TGTGCCAGAAGTTCAGGGGGCCGCTATGGCTACACCTTC
CARSSGGRYGYTF
>TRBD2|NA|TRBJ2-6|TRBV6-1
TGTGCCAGCAGTGACCTCGCGGGGGGCAGGACCGGGGCCAACGTCCTGACTTTC
CASSDLAGGRTGANVLTF
>TRBD1|NA|TRBJ2-7|TRBV11-2
TGTGCCAGCTCCCAGGACAGGGGTTACGAGCAGTACTTC
CASSQDRGYEQYF
>TRBD1|NA|TRBJ2-7|TRBV5-4
TGTGCCAGCAGCTTGAAGGGACAGGCCAACTACGAGCAGTACTTC
CASSLKGQANYEQYF
>TRBD1|NA|TRBJ2-5|TRBV18
TGTGCCAGCTCACCTCTAACAGGGGGGAGAGAGACCCAGTACTTC
CASSPLTGGRETQYF
>TRBD1|NA|TRBJ1-1|TRBV30
TGTGCCTGGAGTCTCCAGACAGGGACCACTGAAGCTTTCTTT
CAWSLQTGTTEAFF
>NA|NA|TRBJ1-5|TRBV27
TGTGCCAGCCTCCCTCGGCAGGGAAGCAATCAGCCCCAGCATTTT
CASLPRQGSNQPQHF
>NA|NA|TRBJ1-2|TRBV5-6
TGTGCCAGCAGCTTGAAGGCGGGGGGCAACTATGGCTACACCTTC
CASSLKAGGNYGYTF
>TRBD1|few|TRBJ1-2|TRBV7-8
TGTGCCAGCAGGGCCGGGACAGGGCATGTCGCTAACTATGGCTACACCTTC
CASRAGTGHVANYGYTF
>NA|NA|TRBJ1-3|TRBV19
TGTGCCAGTATTCTTACAGGCCTCTCTGGAAACACCATATACTTT
CASILTGLSGNTIYF
>NA|NA|TRBJ1-1|TRBV7-2
TGTGCCAGCAGCCCAGCGGGTCGAGGAGCTGAAGCTTTCTTT
CASSPAGRGAEAFF
>NA|NA|TRBJ2-6|TRBV19
TGTGCCAGTATGCTAGTCGGGGCCAACGTCCTGACTTTC
CASMLVGANVLTF
>TRBD1|NA|TRBJ1-2|TRBV18
TGTGCCAGCTCACCCTCGGGACAGGGTCTCTATGGCTACACCTTC
CASSPSGQGLYGYTF
>NA|few|TRBJ2-7|TRBV27
TGTGCCAGCAGCAAGCTGACAGGTCTTCCCTACGAGCAGTACTTC
CASSKLTGLPYEQYF
>NA|once|TRBJ2-7|TRBV18
TGTGCCAGCTCACCCACCCCCGGCAGGTCCTCCTACGAGCAGTACTTC
CASSPTPGRSSYEQYF
>TRBD2|NA|TRBJ2-2|TRBV7-2
TGTGCCAGCAGCTTAGTGGTGGGGACTAGCGGAGTCACCGGGGAGCTGTTTTTT
CASSLVVGTSGVTGELFF
>NA|NA|TRBJ1-1|TRBV6-6
TGTGCCAGCAGTTACGGAGGGGCTGACACTGAAGCTTTCTTT
CASSYGGADTEAFF
>TRBD2|NA|TRBJ2-1|TRBV5-1
TGCGCCAGCAGCTTGGCCAGCGGGGCGGAGAGTGAGCAGTTCTTC
CASSLASGAESEQFF
>TRBD2|few|TRBJ2-1|TRBV11-3
TGTGCCAGCAGCTCCGGGACTAGCGGGGGGATATACTCCTACAATGAGCAGTTCTTC
CASSSGTSGGIYSYNEQFF
>NA|once|TRBJ1-6|TRBV7-2
TGTGCCAGCAGCGGGCATAGCGGGACGAATTCACCCCTCCACTTT
CASSGHSGTNSPLHF
>NA|once|TRBJ1-2|TRBV4-3
TGCGCCAGCAGCGGAGGCTATGGCTACACCTTC
CASSGGYGYTF
>NA|NA|TRBJ2-3|TRBV5-4
TGTGCCAGCAGTGTACAGGGAAGGCTCGCCGATACGCAGTATTTT
CASSVQGRLADTQYF
>NA|NA|TRBJ2-5|TRBV19
TGTGCCAGTGGTATGGCTCGAGAGACCCAGTACTTC
CASGMARETQYF
>TRBD2|NA|TRBJ2-6|TRBV2
TGTGCCAGCAGTGGGGGGACTAGCGGGGGGACCACAACTGGGGCCAACGTCCTGACTTTC
CASSGGTSGGTTTGANVLTF
>NA|NA|TRBJ2-5|TRBV7-9
TGTGCCAGCACCCCGCAGGTGGAGACCCAGTACTTC
CASTPQVETQYF
>NA|NA|TRBJ1-1|TRBV4-1
TGCGCCAGCAGCCAAGAAGACGGAGTGAACACTGAAGCTTTCTTT
CASSQEDGVNTEAFF
>NA|NA|TRBJ2-5|TRBV27
TGTGCCAGCAGTTTTAGGGGGGGAGAGACCCAGTACTTC
CASSFRGGETQYF
>TRBD2|NA|TRBJ2-5|TRBV9
TGTGCCAGCAGCGCGGGACTAGGAGCGACAAGAGAGACCCAGTACTTC
CASSAGLGATRETQYF